The sequence of this T cell receptor beta chain was determined in a study of blood T cell repertoires in COVID-19. Study in general: Researchers got acute and convalescent COVID-19 samples from the United States, Italy and Spain. PBMCs, B-cell-depleted T cells, or T cells provided the cDNA or gDNA that made up the material.

Here immunoSEQ multiplex PCR was the method, and the copy in TCRdb shows in-frame clones only, minus some. The sample records approximately 210,000 clones, over 75% being singletons. The CDR3 extends over 13 amino acids. The germline V gene has CDR1 MNHEY and CDR2 SVGAGI. With 2 bases removed from V and 8 bases from J, the gap between germline ends came to 12 bases. The sequence derives from a woman between 40 and 55 years old with acute or convalescent COVID-19. This sequence joins TRBV6-5 and TRBJ1-2; tentative D call: TRBD1 (5 bases). Sequencing used peripheral blood. The chain's CDR3 is CASSYGGIRGYTF. CDR3 in DNA: TGTGCCAGCAGTTACGGGGGGATTCGGGGCTACACCTTC.